This T cell receptor (beta chain) came from a study of beta chain features in type 1 diabetes. The sequenced template was cDNA made from the entire isolated RNA. The protocol was immunoSEQ multiplex PCR, while the TCRdb copy is restricted to in-frame clones and leaves out a portion. The sample contains 300,000 to 400,000 clones, 11% of which appear only once. The clonotype comes from a woman aged 25 to 39 in good health. The sequencing input was naive CD4+ T cells from blood.

Written as DNA, the CDR3 is TGTGCCAGCAGTTTGGGGGGCCAAGAGACCCAGTACTTC. It codes for CASSLGGQETQYF. V gene TRBV28 combines with J gene TRBJ2-5, with D possibly matching TRBD2 (6 bases). The length of the CDR3 is 13 residues. From germline, CDR1 is MDHEN and CDR2 SYDVKM. Trimming removed 3 bases at V and 1 base at J, with 6 bases between. Combining the CDR3 with reference TRBV28 and TRBJ2-5 gives the whole variable domain DVKVTQSSRYLVKRTGEKVFLECVQDMDHENMFWYRQDPGLGLRLIYFSYDVKMKEKGDIPEGYSVSREKKERFSLILESASTNQTSMYLCASSLGGQETQYFGPGTRLLVL.